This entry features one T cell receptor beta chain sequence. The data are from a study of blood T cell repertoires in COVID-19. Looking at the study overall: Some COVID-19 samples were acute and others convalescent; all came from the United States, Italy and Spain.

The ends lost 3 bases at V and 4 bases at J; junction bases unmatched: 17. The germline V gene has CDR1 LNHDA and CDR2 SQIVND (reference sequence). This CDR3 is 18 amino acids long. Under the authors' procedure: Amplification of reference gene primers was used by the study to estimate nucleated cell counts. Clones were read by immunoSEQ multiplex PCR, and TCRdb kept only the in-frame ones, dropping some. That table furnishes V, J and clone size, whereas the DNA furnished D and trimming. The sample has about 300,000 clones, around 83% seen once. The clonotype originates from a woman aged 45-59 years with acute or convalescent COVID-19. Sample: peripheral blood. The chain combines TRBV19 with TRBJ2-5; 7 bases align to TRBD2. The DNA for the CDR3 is TGTGCCAGTAGTATCGGGGGAGGGACTTTCGAACCCCCAGAGACCCAGTACTTC. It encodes CASSIGGGTFEPPETQYF.